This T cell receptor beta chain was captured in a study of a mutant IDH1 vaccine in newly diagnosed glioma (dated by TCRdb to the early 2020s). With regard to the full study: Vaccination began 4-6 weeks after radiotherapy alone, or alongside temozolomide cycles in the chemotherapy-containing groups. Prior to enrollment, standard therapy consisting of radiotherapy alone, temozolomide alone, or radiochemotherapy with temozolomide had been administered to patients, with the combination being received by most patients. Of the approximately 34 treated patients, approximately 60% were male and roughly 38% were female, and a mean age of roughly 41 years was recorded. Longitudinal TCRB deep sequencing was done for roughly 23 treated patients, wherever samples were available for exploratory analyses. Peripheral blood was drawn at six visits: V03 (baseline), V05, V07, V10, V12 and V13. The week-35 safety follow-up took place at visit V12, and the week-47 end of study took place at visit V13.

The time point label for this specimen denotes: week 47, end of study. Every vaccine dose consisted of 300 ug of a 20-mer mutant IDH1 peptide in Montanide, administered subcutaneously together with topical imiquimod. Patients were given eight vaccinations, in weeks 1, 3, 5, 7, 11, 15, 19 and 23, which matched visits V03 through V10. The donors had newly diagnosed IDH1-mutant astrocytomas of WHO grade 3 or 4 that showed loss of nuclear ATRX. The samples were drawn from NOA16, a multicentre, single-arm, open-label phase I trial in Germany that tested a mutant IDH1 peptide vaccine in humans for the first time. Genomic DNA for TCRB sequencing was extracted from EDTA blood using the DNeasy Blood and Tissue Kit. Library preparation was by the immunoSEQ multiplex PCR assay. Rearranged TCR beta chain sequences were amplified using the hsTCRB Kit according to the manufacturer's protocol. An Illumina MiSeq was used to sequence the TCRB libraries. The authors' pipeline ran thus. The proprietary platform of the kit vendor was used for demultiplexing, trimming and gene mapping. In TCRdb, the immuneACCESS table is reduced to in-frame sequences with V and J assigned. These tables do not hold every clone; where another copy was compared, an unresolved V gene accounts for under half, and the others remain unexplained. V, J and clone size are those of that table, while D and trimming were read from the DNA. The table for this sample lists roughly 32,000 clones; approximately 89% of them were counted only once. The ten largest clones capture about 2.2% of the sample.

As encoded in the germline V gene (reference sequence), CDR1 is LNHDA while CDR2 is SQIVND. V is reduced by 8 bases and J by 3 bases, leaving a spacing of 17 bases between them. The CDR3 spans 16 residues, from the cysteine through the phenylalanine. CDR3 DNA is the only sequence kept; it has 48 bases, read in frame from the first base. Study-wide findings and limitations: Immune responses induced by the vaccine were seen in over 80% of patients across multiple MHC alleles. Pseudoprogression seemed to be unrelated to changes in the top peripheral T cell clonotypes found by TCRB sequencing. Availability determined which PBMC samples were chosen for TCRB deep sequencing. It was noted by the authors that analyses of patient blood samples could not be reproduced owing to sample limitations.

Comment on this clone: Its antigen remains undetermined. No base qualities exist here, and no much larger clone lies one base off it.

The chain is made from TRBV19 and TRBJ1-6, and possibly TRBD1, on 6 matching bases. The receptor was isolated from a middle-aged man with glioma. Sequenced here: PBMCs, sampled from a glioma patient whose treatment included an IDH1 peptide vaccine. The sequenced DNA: TGTGCCAGTGGGGGTACGGGACACCTCTATAATTCACCCCTCCACTTT. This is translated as CASGGTGHLYNSPLHF.